What follows are 9 T cell receptor beta chains derived from one specimen sequenced in a study of T cell repertoires in cytomegalovirus infection. TCRdb re-analysed the reads in MiXCR, keeping a single row per CDR3 protein. The sample lists under 350,000 distinct CDR3 sequences, more than 8% occurring once. Sequencing input: PBMCs. The receptors were gathered from a human donor in good health (CMV status not recorded). Some clones in this sample may be carry-over from other donors' samples.

Many counts were recorded for this clonotype. The chain employs TRBV6-2 or TRBV6-3 and TRBJ2-5; 7 nucleotides line up with TRBD1. The CDR3 contains 13 residues. CDR1 and CDR2 from the germline V gene are MNHEY and SVGEGT. Losses at the gene ends were 7 bases for V and 5 bases for J; bases not matched to a gene: 7. The CDR3 DNA reads TGTGCCAGCATCAACCGCAGGGGGGAGACCCAGTACTTC. Translating it yields CASINRRGETQYF.

The CDR3 bases are TGTGCCAGCAGTCATGGGACTCCGGCAACGGGGACCCAGTACTTC. It yields the protein CASSHGTPATGTQYF. The chain links TRBV12-3 or TRBV12-4 to TRBJ2-5, with D possibly TRBD2 on 6 matching bases. The CDR3 extends over 15 amino acids. Trimming removed 5 bases at V and 7 bases at J, with 20 bases between.

This clonotype was seen many times. The CDR3 is CASSFDRGFEKLFF. The CDR3 DNA is TGTGCCAGCAGCTTTGACAGGGGTTTCGAAAAACTGTTTTTT. This rearrangement joins TRBV7-2 to TRBJ1-4; 8 bases map to TRBD1. The trim removed 3 bases at V and 8 bases at J, leaving 5 bases unmatched. Germline V gene data show CDR1 as SGHTA and CDR2 as FQGNSA. This CDR3 comprises 14 residues.

This chain joins TRBV20-1 and TRBJ2-1; D may correspond to TRBD1 or TRBD2 (5 bases each). Germline V gene sequence: CDR1 DFQATT, CDR2 SNEGSKA (reference sequence). The V end was cut by 4 bases, the J end by 7 bases, with 23 bases between. The CDR3 has 16 residues. The CDR3 nucleotides read TGCAGTGCTATCGCCGTTTTGCCGGGACCCACGAATGAGCAGTTCTTC. This sequence encodes CSAIAVLPGPTNEQFF.

Many counts were recorded for this clonotype. This chain uses TRBV7-2 with TRBJ2-1; D may be TRBD1 (6 bases). There are 15 residues in the CDR3. V was pared by 3 bases and J by 2 bases, with 11 bases between. Germline V lookup: CDR1 SGHTA, CDR2 FQGNSA. The CDR3 nucleotides are TGTGCCAGCAGCTTGGACAGCGCTCCCTACAATGAGCAGTTCTTC. Its protein is CASSLDSAPYNEQFF. Full variable domain (remainder filled in from reference TRBV7-2 and TRBJ2-1): GAGVSQSPSNKVTEKGKDVELRCDPISGHTALYWYRQSLGQGLEFLIYFQGNSAPDKSGLPSDRFSAERTGGSVSTLTIQRTQQEDSAVYLCASSLDSAPYNEQFFGPGTRLTVL.

This clonotype was found many times. The V and J genes are TRBV27 and TRBJ2-7; 9 bases map to TRBD1. Germline V gene lookup returns CDR1 MNHEY and CDR2 SMNVEV (reference sequence). V lost 1 base and J lost 4; bases outside the gene matches: 5. The CDR3 is 15 residues long. This CDR3 reads CASSLYPGQGYEQYF. DNA of the CDR3: TGTGCCAGCAGTTTATACCCGGGACAGGGTTACGAGCAGTACTTC.

A few counts support this clonotype. DNA of the CDR3: TGTGCCAGCAGCCCCCGGACTAGCGGGAGGGCCGGGGAGCTGTTTTTT. It yields the protein CASSPRTSGRAGELFF. The V and J genes are TRBV5-6 and TRBJ2-2, with 15 bases aligning to TRBD2. The V and J ends lost 4 bases and 6 bases, in that order; junction bases with no gene match: 4. This CDR3 is built from 16 residues. Germline V gene data show CDR1 as SGHDT and CDR2 as YYEEEE.

This clonotype was observed many times. The chain joins TRBV25-1 to TRBJ1-1; D gene uncertain. V shed 4 bases and J shed 0 bases, with 9 bases lying between them. Germline values: CDR1 MGHDK, CDR2 SYGVNS. CDR3 length equals 14 residues. This chain's CDR3 is CASSASTVNTEAFF. For the CDR3, the DNA is TGTGCCAGCAGTGCTTCGACGGTGAACACTGAAGCTTTCTTT. Combining the CDR3 with reference TRBV25-1 and TRBJ1-1 gives the whole variable domain EADIYQTPRYLVIGTGKKITLECSQTMGHDKMYWYQQDPGMELHLIHYSYGVNSTEKGDLSSESTVSRIRTEHFPLTLESARPSHTSQYLCASSASTVNTEAFFGQGTRLTVV.

The CDR3 loop is CAPGGRGYNQPQHF. The DNA for the CDR3 is TGTGCCCCAGGAGGTAGGGGTTACAATCAGCCCCAGCATTTT. The chain joins TRBV6-4 to TRBJ1-5, with D possibly TRBD1 on 5 matching bases. Trimming cost V 11 bases and J 3 bases, with 17 bases left between them. Germline CDR1 and CDR2: MRHNA and SNTAGT. CDR3 length: 14 amino acids.